The 28 T cell receptor beta chains presented below share a single source sample, sequenced in a study of shared clonotypes between healthy human individuals (dated by TCRdb to the early 2020s). The library was built by means of the immunoSEQ multiplex PCR assay. As stored in TCRdb, this immuneACCESS dataset retains in-frame rearrangements with V and J assigned. A fraction of the clones does not appear; measured against another copy, unresolved V genes explain less than half of the discrepancy, and the remainder lacks a known reason. For this sample the table gives around 2.3 million clones, of which around 95% were detected only once. The biggest ten clones account for 0.13% of the sample. Sequencing used naive CD4+ T cells sorted from blood. The cell subset or site label on this specimen signifies: CD45RA+ positively selected. These receptors were collected from a man aged 18 to 29 in good health.

The V call is TRBV29-1, the J call TRBJ2-2; maybe TRBD2 (5 bases). The CDR3 covers 15 residues. Deletions cut 7 bases from V and 0 bases from J, with 15 bases between. In germline, CDR1 is SQVTM, CDR2 ANQGSEA. The CDR3 DNA follows: TGCAGCGCTTCCGAAGGCGGGCCGAACACCGGGGAGCTGTTTTTT. It yields the protein CSASEGGPNTGELFF.

This chain uses TRBV28 with TRBJ2-1; D remains ambiguous. The CDR3 sequence is 13 residues long. V lost 3 bases, J lost 7 bases, and 10 bases lay in between. Germline loops: CDR1 MDHEN, CDR2 SYDVKM. The DNA for the CDR3 is TGTGCCAGCAGTTTGGTCACACCGAATGAGCAGTTCTTC. Amino acids: CASSLVTPNEQFF.

The V gene is TRBV11-2, the J gene TRBJ2-1, with TRBD2 matching 10 bases. The CDR3 has 16 amino acids. With 4 bases clipped from V and 3 bases from J, the junction kept 6 bases outside the gene matches. From germline, CDR1 is SGHAT and CDR2 FQNNGV. CDR3 nucleotide sequence: TGTGCCAGCAGCTCAATAGCGGGGGGCCTCTACAATGAGCAGTTCTTC. Amino acid sequence: CASSSIAGGLYNEQFF.

Concerning this clone itself: The same CDR3 arises from other DNA sequences in this sample as well. The V gene is TRBV9, the J gene TRBJ1-5; tentatively, D is TRBD1 (6 bases). The germline V and J ends were trimmed by 3 bases and 3 bases, with 10 bases remaining between them. The V gene's germline CDR1 is SGDLS and CDR2 YYNGEE. The CDR3 runs 14 residues. CDR3 in amino acids: CASSAGQTNQPQHF. CDR3 sequence (DNA): TGTGCCAGCAGCGCCGGACAGACCAATCAGCCCCAGCATTTT.

This chain connects TRBV5-1 to TRBJ2-7, with D maybe TRBD2 (6 bases). This CDR3 is built from 17 residues. V was trimmed by 0 bases and J by 3 bases, leaving 19 bases between them. Germline CDR1 SGHRS, CDR2 YFSETQ. CDR3 DNA: TGCGCCAGCAGCTTGGGCGGGACGACCACCCCGAGCTACGAGCAGTACTTC. Protein product: CASSLGGTTTPSYEQYF.

CDR3 residues: CASSRGQGFSYEQYF. DNA for the CDR3: TGTGCCAGCAGCCGTGGGCAAGGGTTTTCCTACGAGCAGTACTTC. The rearrangement links TRBV6-5 to TRBJ2-7; D is uncertain. With 6 bases removed from V and 1 base from J, the gap between germline ends came to 16 bases. The CDR3 contains 15 residues. Germline assignment: CDR1 MNHEY and CDR2 SVGAGI.

The gene calls are TRBV5-8 and TRBJ2-7; 7 bases fit TRBD1. The V and J ends lost 9 bases and 1 base, in that order; junction bases with no gene match: 4. Germline CDR1 reads SGHTS; CDR2 reads YDEGEE. This CDR3 has 12 residues. The CDR3 sequence is CATTGRSYEQYF. The CDR3 DNA follows: TGTGCCACGACAGGGAGATCCTACGAGCAGTACTTC.

The chain is built from TRBV11-2 and TRBJ2-3; D might be TRBD1 or TRBD2, each matching 6 bases. CDR1 and CDR2 (germline): SGHAT, FQNNGV. V lost 6 bases, J lost 0 bases, and 13 bases lay in between. This CDR3 has 15 amino acids. The chain's CDR3 is CASSRGALSTDTQYF. CDR3 nucleotide sequence: TGTGCCAGCAGTAGGGGGGCCCTAAGCACAGATACGCAGTATTTT.

The chain links TRBV6-5 to TRBJ2-1; 12 nucleotides align to TRBD2. The CDR3 is 15 amino acids. J gave up 7 bases and V 4 bases, and 5 bases lay outside the gene matches. Germline loops: CDR1 MNHEY, CDR2 SVGAGI. The CDR3 region is CASSSRTSGVNEQFF. Here the CDR3 DNA reads TGTGCCAGCAGTTCACGGACTAGCGGGGTTAATGAGCAGTTCTTC.

The rearrangement uses TRBV5-1 and TRBJ1-3; D not certain. V was cut by 0 bases and J by 4 bases, with 8 bases left in between. Per germline, CDR1 SGHRS and CDR2 YFSETQ. The CDR3 is 14 residues long. CDR3 coding DNA: TGCGCCAGCAGCTTGGCTGCAGAAGGAAACACCATATATTTT. Amino acid sequence: CASSLAAEGNTIYF. The full variable domain, with the rest looked up from reference TRBV5-1 and TRBJ1-3, is KAGVTQTPRYLIKTRGQQVTLSCSPISGHRSVSWYQQTPGQGLQFLFEYFSETQRNKGNFPGRFSGRQFSNSRSEMNVSTLELGDSALYLCASSLAAEGNTIYFGEGSWLTVV.

The chain joins TRBV6-6 to TRBJ2-4, with D tentatively TRBD1 (6 bases). V was pared by 5 bases and J by 6 bases, with 8 bases between. The length of the CDR3 is 12 residues. The germline gives CDR1 MNHNY, CDR2 SVGAGI (reference sequence). CDR3 nucleotide sequence: TGTGCCAGCAGTACAGGGTTAAACATTCAGTACTTC. This encodes CASSTGLNIQYF.

The chain joins TRBV7-2 to TRBJ2-3, with TRBD2 matching 7 bases. Germline V gives CDR1 SGHTA, CDR2 FQGNSA. CDR3 size: 14 residues. The ends lost 5 bases at V and 0 bases at J; junction bases unmatched: 2. The DNA of the CDR3 is TGTGCCAGCAGCCGGGACTATAGCACAGATACGCAGTATTTT. This sequence encodes CASSRDYSTDTQYF.

A few counts support this clone. The rearrangement uses TRBV19 and TRBJ1-5, with D possibly TRBD1 on 6 matching bases. The V end lost 3 bases, the J end lost 10 bases, and 10 bases lay between the germline ends. Germline assignment: CDR1 LNHDA and CDR2 SQIVND (reference sequence). The CDR3 length is 12 residues. CDR3 bases: TGTGCCAGTAGTATTCCACAGGGACCCCAGCATTTT. Translating it yields CASSIPQGPQHF. The variable domain in full, completed from reference TRBV19 and TRBJ1-5, reads DGGITQSPKYLFRKEGQNVTLSCEQNLNHDAMYWYRQDPGQGLRLIYYSQIVNDFQKGDIAEGYSVSREKKESFPLTVTSAQKNPTAFYLCASSIPQGPQHFGDGTRLSIL.

The genes are TRBV10-3 and TRBJ1-2; D might be TRBD1 (5 bases). This CDR3 has 14 amino acids. Deletions cut 0 bases from V and 8 bases from J, with 13 bases between. CDR1 and CDR2 (germline): ENHRY, SYGVKD. The CDR3, as DNA: TGTGCCATCAGTGAGTCGGGTGGTCGGGACGGCTACACCTTC. This encodes CAISESGGRDGYTF.

The chain uses TRBV28 and TRBJ2-5; possible D gene TRBD2, 7 bases. CDR1 and CDR2 from the germline V gene are MDHEN and SYDVKM. Trimming removed 10 bases at V and 2 bases at J, with 20 bases between. CDR3 length: 15 amino acids. The CDR3 sequence: CATKWPGGRQETQYF. CDR3 DNA: TGTGCCACCAAATGGCCGGGGGGCCGGCAAGAGACCCAGTACTTC.

V gene TRBV28 combines with J gene TRBJ1-2, with D maybe TRBD1 (6 bases). The CDR3 is 12 amino acids. Germline values: CDR1 MDHEN, CDR2 SYDVKM. The CDR3 DNA sequence: TGTGTTTGCCTGGCGGGGGGCAATGGCTACACCTTC. It translates to CVCLAGGNGYTF.

The V call is TRBV5-1, the J call TRBJ2-3; perhaps D is TRBD1 or TRBD2 (5 bases each). Trimming took 0 bases from V and 7 from J, leaving 15 bases between them. CDR3 length: 15 amino acids. Germline-derived CDR1 and CDR2 are SGHRS and YFSETQ. In DNA, the CDR3 is TGCGCCAGCAGCTTGGAGGGGAGCAGGGAGAATACGCAGTATTTT. Translating it yields CASSLEGSRENTQYF. The whole variable domain, filled in from reference TRBV5-1 and TRBJ2-3, reads KAGVTQTPRYLIKTRGQQVTLSCSPISGHRSVSWYQQTPGQGLQFLFEYFSETQRNKGNFPGRFSGRQFSNSRSEMNVSTLELGDSALYLCASSLEGSRENTQYFGPGTRLTVL.

This chain joins TRBV28 and TRBJ1-5, with D perhaps matching TRBD1 (5 bases). This CDR3 has 14 residues. V dropped 5 bases and J dropped 3 bases, with 11 bases sitting between them. Germline V gene sequence: CDR1 MDHEN, CDR2 SYDVKM. The CDR3 is CASSQGGDNQPQHF. CDR3 DNA: TGTGCCAGCAGTCAAGGAGGGGACAATCAGCCCCAGCATTTT.

The V and J genes are TRBV11-3 and TRBJ2-3, with TRBD2 as a possible D gene (6 bases). Germline lookup yields CDR1 SGHNT and CDR2 YENEEA. Trimming took off 3 bases at V and 3 bases at J, with 10 bases between the two ends. The CDR3 covers 14 residues. This CDR3 reads CASSLRDWTDTQYF. DNA for the CDR3: TGTGCCAGCAGCTTGAGGGACTGGACAGATACGCAGTATTTT. The full variable domain, its missing parts supplied by reference TRBV11-3 and TRBJ2-3, is EAGVVQSPRYKIIEKKQPVAFWCNPISGHNTLYWYLQNLGQGPELLIRYENEEAVDDSQLPKDRFSAERLKGVDSTLKIQPAELGDSAVYLCASSLRDWTDTQYFGPGTRLTVL.

The rearrangement links TRBV7-9 to TRBJ1-3; unclear D gene. The germline V and J ends were trimmed by 2 bases and 2 bases, with 13 bases remaining between them. The CDR3 spans 16 residues. CDR1 is SEHNR and CDR2 is FQNEAQ in the germline V gene (reference sequence). This chain's CDR3 is CASSLKTPSAGNTIYF. The CDR3 nucleotides are TGTGCCAGCAGCTTAAAGACTCCATCCGCTGGAAACACCATATATTTT.

This clone was counted once. V gene TRBV6-5 combines with J gene TRBJ1-5; D not resolved. The V gene's germline CDR1 is MNHEY and CDR2 SVGAGI. V lost 6 bases, J lost 5 bases, and 11 bases lay in between. This CDR3 has 13 amino acids. In DNA, the CDR3 is TGTGCCAGCAGCCGAGCCCCTCATCAGCCCCAGCATTTT. As protein: CASSRAPHQPQHF.

This rearrangement joins TRBV5-1 to TRBJ2-3; 15 bases match TRBD2. CDR1 and CDR2 (germline): SGHRS, YFSETQ. The CDR3 extends over 17 amino acids. V lost 5 bases, J lost 4 bases, and 8 bases stayed unmatched. The CDR3 sequence: CASSYSGLAGGADTQYF. In DNA, the CDR3 is TGCGCCAGCAGTTACAGCGGACTAGCGGGGGGGGCAGATACGCAGTATTTT. Combining the CDR3 with reference TRBV5-1 and TRBJ2-3 gives the whole variable domain KAGVTQTPRYLIKTRGQQVTLSCSPISGHRSVSWYQQTPGQGLQFLFEYFSETQRNKGNFPGRFSGRQFSNSRSEMNVSTLELGDSALYLCASSYSGLAGGADTQYFGPGTRLTVL.

The J gene is TRBJ2-7, the V gene TRBV11-2; D perhaps matches TRBD2 (6 bases). Deletions cut 1 base from V and 1 base from J, with 14 bases between. CDR1 and CDR2 from the germline V gene are SGHAT and FQNNGV. The CDR3 has 16 residues. CDR3 sequence reads: CASSLAGVPNSYEQYF. The CDR3 DNA reads as TGTGCCAGCAGCTTAGCGGGGGTACCAAATTCCTACGAGCAGTACTTC. Together with reference TRBV11-2 and TRBJ2-7, the CDR3 gives the full variable domain: EAGVAQSPRYKIIEKRQSVAFWCNPISGHATLYWYQQILGQGPKLLIQFQNNGVVDDSQLPKDRFSAERLKGVDSTLKIQPAKLEDSAVYLCASSLAGVPNSYEQYFGPGTRLTVT.

The rearrangement links TRBV6-5 to TRBJ2-7; D ambiguous. Trimming pared 8 bases from V and 2 bases from J, leaving 10 bases between. The germline gives CDR1 MNHEY, CDR2 SVGAGI. The CDR3 is 12 amino acids. The CDR3 spells CASGFPPYEQYF. CDR3 sequence (DNA): TGTGCCAGCGGGTTCCCGCCCTACGAGCAGTACTTC.

The CDR3 reads CASSLSTTSYEQYF. The CDR3 DNA follows: TGCGCCAGCAGCCTATCGACTACCTCCTACGAGCAGTACTTC. The rearrangement joins TRBV5-1 to TRBJ2-7, with a weak D call TRBD2 (5 bases). V lost 4 bases and J lost 0, with 11 bases in between. From germline, CDR1 is SGHRS and CDR2 YFSETQ. This CDR3 is 14 amino acids long.

The J gene is TRBJ1-6, the V gene TRBV5-4; maybe TRBD1 (6 bases). Trimming took off 4 bases at V and 7 bases at J, with 18 bases between the two ends. CDR1 is SGHNT, CDR2 YYREEE, per germline (reference sequence). The CDR3 contains 16 residues. In DNA form, the CDR3 reads TGTGCCAGCAGCGCCAAAACCCAGGGGAGCAATTCACCCCTCCACTTT. Translation: CASSAKTQGSNSPLHF.

This clone came up once. The V gene is TRBV6-1, the J gene TRBJ1-5; 7 positions agree with TRBD1. CDR1 and CDR2 (germline): MNHNS, SASEGT. CDR3 length: 14 amino acids. V dropped 6 bases and J dropped 0; count of bases not matched to a gene: 2. The CDR3 nucleotides read TGTGCCAGCAGGGGGACAGATAGCAATCAGCCCCAGCATTTT. Protein sequence: CASRGTDSNQPQHF.

The rearrangement uses TRBV4-1 and TRBJ2-1, with 10 bases fitting TRBD2. Germline trimming cut 0 bases from V and 0 bases from J; bases unmatched to any gene: 5. The CDR3 runs to 18 residues. Germline assignment: CDR1 MGHRA and CDR2 YSYEKL. CDR3 in amino acids: CASSQEGSGGSSYNEQFF. The CDR3 DNA reads TGCGCCAGCAGCCAAGAGGGTAGCGGGGGGAGCTCCTACAATGAGCAGTTCTTC.